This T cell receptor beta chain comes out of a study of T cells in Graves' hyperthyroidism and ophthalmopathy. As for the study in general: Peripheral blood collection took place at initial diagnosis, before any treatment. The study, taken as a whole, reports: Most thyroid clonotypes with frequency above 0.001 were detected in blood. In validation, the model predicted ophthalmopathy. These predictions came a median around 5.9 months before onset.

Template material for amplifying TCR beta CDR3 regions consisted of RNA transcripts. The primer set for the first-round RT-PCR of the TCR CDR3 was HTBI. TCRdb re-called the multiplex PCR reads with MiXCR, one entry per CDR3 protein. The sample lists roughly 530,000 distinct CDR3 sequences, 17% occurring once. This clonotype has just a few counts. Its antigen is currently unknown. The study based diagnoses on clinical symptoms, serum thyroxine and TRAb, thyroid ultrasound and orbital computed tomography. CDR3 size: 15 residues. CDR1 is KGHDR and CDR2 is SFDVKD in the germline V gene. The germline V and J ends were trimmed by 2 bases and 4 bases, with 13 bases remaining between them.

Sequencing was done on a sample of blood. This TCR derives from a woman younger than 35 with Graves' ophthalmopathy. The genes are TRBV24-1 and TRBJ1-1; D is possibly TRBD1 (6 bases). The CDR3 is CATSDYRAGSTEAFF. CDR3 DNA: TGTGCCACCAGTGATTACAGGGCGGGAAGCACTGAAGCTTTCTTT.